This T cell receptor beta chain is drawn from a study of T cell responses to AZD1222 COVID-19 vaccine (dated by TCRdb to the early 2020s). Study-wide context: TCR sequencing was performed for about 240 trial participants, of whom roughly 200 were given two doses of AZD1222 and around 25 were given two doses of MenACWY control vaccine. Enrollment into the trials was organized by age into subgroups of 18-55, 56-69 and 70-plus years, and those subgroups contained approximately 160, 26 and 62 TCR-sequenced participants, respectively.

V sheds 7 bases and J sheds 1 base, leaving 7 bases between their ends. The germline V gene provides CDR1 SGHTA and CDR2 FQGNSA. The CDR3 starts with the cysteine, ends with the phenylalanine, and has 13 residues. The DNA shown is the 39-base CDR3, in frame from base 1. To note about this clone: What this receptor recognizes is not known. Base qualities are not provided; no much larger clone lies one nucleotide away.

This sample's time point label indicates: about 28 days (+/-7) after the second vaccine dose. Because spike-specific TCR depth and breadth did not differ between the two schedules, AZD1222 recipients who got a second dose at roughly 4 weeks were pooled with those who got a second dose at roughly 12 weeks. Samples from vaccinated people were obtained from the UK trials COV001 and COV002, which included a single-blind randomized controlled phase 2/3 trial of AZD1222 (ChAdOx1 nCoV-19) in healthy adults. For TCRbeta chain sequencing, PBMC samples from trial participants were taken at day 0 and at day 28 after the second dose. The CDR3 regions of human TCRbeta chains were analyzed by immunosequencing. The authors' pipeline ran thus. TCRs in the repertoires were matched against a reference library of SARS-CoV-2-specific TCRs that had been generated with the MIRA antigen-specificity platform. Breadth was defined as the fraction of unique TCRs that were SARS-CoV-2-associated, and depth was defined as the fraction of total T cells that were SARS-CoV-2-associated. Using the MIRA data, every spike-specific TCR was mapped to the spike region that the TCR reacted to and assigned to either a CD4 or a CD8 class. Log10-transformed breadth and depth values were compared by one-way ANOVA with Sidak's multiple comparisons tests. As stored in TCRdb, this immuneACCESS dataset retains in-frame rearrangements with V and J assigned. A fraction of the clones does not appear; measured against another copy, unresolved V genes explain less than half of the discrepancy, and the remainder lacks a known reason. That table furnishes V, J and clone size, whereas the DNA furnished D and trimming. The sample includes roughly 65,000 clones, with 75% to 90% observed a single time. Around a quarter of the sample comes from the top ten.

The investigation overall reported the following: The vaccine-associated CD4 TCRs covered the entire spike protein, and the dominant responses fell in regions 160-218 and 743-854. Conclusions about previously exposed vaccinees are limited because only six or seven AZD1222 recipients were SARS-CoV-2 seropositive at baseline. Nearly half of unique spike-specific TCRs reportedly recognized epitopes outside regions mutated in the B.1.351 and B.1.1.7 variants. In the small 56-69-year group, the increase in depth fell short of significance, most likely because of low power. Spike-specific TCR breadth and depth rose significantly after two AZD1222 doses compared with day 0 and with MenACWY recipients. No day 14 peak-response samples were available, so repertoires were characterized only after the peak T cell response. Participants were mostly white British, with more females than males. The authors suggested clonal diversity may have been underestimated.

The sequenced sample was peripheral blood, obtained 28 days after the second AZD1222 dose. The sequence is built from TRBV7-2 and TRBJ1-4, with no reliable assignment of the D segment. The clonotype originates from an adult who received the AZD1222 COVID-19 vaccine. The nucleotides are TGTGCCAGCAAAGGGAGAACTAATGAAAAACTGTTTTTT. It specifies CASKGRTNEKLFF.